A single sample gave rise to the 18 T cell receptor beta chains below, sequenced in a study of blood T cell repertoires in COVID-19. Measured with immunoSEQ multiplex PCR; TCRdb has only the in-frame clones, and not every one. The sample includes some 140,000 clones, about 78% of them seen just once. Material: peripheral blood. These receptors originate from a man aged 60 to 69 who had recovered from COVID-19.

The chain carries TRBV19 and TRBJ1-1; the match to TRBD1 covers 9 bases. Germline values: CDR1 LNHDA, CDR2 SQIVND (reference sequence). The CDR3 has 14 amino acids. J gave up 8 bases and V 4 bases, and 8 bases lay outside the gene matches. The chain's CDR3 is CASSRGTGSLEAFF. DNA of the CDR3: TGTGCCAGTAGTAGGGGGACAGGGTCATTGGAAGCTTTCTTT.

This chain uses TRBV29-1 with TRBJ1-1; 7 positions match TRBD1. Germline trimming cut 5 bases from V and 4 bases from J; bases unmatched to any gene: 7. CDR3 length: 13 amino acids. The V gene's germline CDR1 is SQVTM and CDR2 ANQGSEA. The DNA of the CDR3 is TGCAGCGTTCAAGGGGGCGACGGCACTGAAGCTTTCTTT. The encoded protein is CSVQGGDGTEAFF.

This clone has only a few counts. This chain joins TRBV4-1 and TRBJ2-3; 9 positions agree with TRBD1. This CDR3 contains 15 residues. V gave up 1 base and J gave up 1 base; unmatched junction bases: 0. Germline CDR1 reads MGHRA; CDR2 reads YSYEKL. The CDR3 bases are TGCGCCAGCAGCCAAGGACAGGGGGGCACAGATACGCAGTATTTT. This codes for CASSQGQGGTDTQYF.

The chain has TRBV7-3 and TRBJ2-1, with 11 positions matching TRBD2. V was pared by 2 bases and J by 1 base, with 4 bases of the junction left unmatched. Germline V gene data show CDR1 as SGHTA and CDR2 as FQGTGA. The CDR3 covers 17 residues. CDR3: CASSLGTSGSSYNEQFF. DNA for the CDR3: TGTGCCAGCAGCTTAGGCACTAGCGGGAGTTCCTACAATGAGCAGTTCTTC. The whole variable domain, filled in from reference TRBV7-3 and TRBJ2-1, reads GAGVSQTPSNKVTEKGKYVELRCDPISGHTALYWYRQSLGQGPEFLIYFQGTGAADDSGLPNDRFFAVRPEGSVSTLKIQRTERGDSAVYLCASSLGTSGSSYNEQFFGPGTRLTVL.

The sample holds a few counts of this clone. V usage is TRBV30 and J usage is TRBJ2-3; 7 bases agree with TRBD2. The CDR3 is 16 amino acids. Trimming at V came to 1 base and at J to 2 bases, leaving 9 bases not matched to a gene. CDR1 is GTSNPN, CDR2 SVGIG, per germline (reference sequence). The CDR3 DNA reads as TGTGCCTGGAGTGGTGGCAGCGGGGAGAACACAGATACGCAGTATTTT. It yields the protein CAWSGGSGENTDTQYF.

V gene TRBV5-1 combines with J gene TRBJ2-7; 11 bases align to TRBD1. V lost 4 bases to trimming and J lost 2 bases; unmatched junction nucleotides: 8. Germline loops: CDR1 SGHRS, CDR2 YFSETQ. This CDR3 has 16 residues. CDR3 sequence reads: CASSSRDRGSTYEQYF. CDR3 bases: TGCGCCAGCAGCAGCAGGGACAGGGGGTCCACCTACGAGCAGTACTTC.

The rearrangement joins TRBV19 to TRBJ2-5; TRBD2 agrees at 14 bases. V lost 8 bases to trimming and J lost 4 bases; unmatched junction nucleotides: 12. Germline values: CDR1 LNHDA, CDR2 SQIVND (reference sequence). CDR3 length: 17 residues. CDR3 nucleotide sequence: TGTGCCAGTTCCTCCGGCGGACTAGCGGGGGGAAGAGAGACCCAGTACTTC. Protein: CASSSGGLAGGRETQYF.

This rearrangement joins TRBV19 to TRBJ2-6; TRBD2 matches at 15 bases. The germline V gene has CDR1 LNHDA and CDR2 SQIVND (reference sequence). V was clipped by 1 base and J by 0 bases; unmatched bases: 4. CDR3 length: 20 amino acids. CDR3: CASSIGTSGRAGSGANVLTF. CDR3 nucleotide sequence: TGTGCCAGTAGTATAGGGACTAGCGGGAGGGCCGGCTCTGGGGCCAACGTCCTGACTTTC.

The chain couples TRBV28 to TRBJ2-6; maybe TRBD2 (6 bases). Trimming removed 11 bases at V and 0 bases at J, with 11 bases between. This CDR3 has 14 residues. Germline values: CDR1 MDHEN, CDR2 SYDVKM. CDR3 sequence: CAGGSASGANVLTF. The CDR3, as DNA: TGTGCCGGGGGGTCCGCCTCTGGGGCCAACGTCCTGACTTTC.

The rearrangement links TRBV7-2 to TRBJ2-1; 8 nucleotides match TRBD2. The CDR3 sequence is 16 residues long. Germline V gives CDR1 SGHTA, CDR2 FQGNSA. With V trimmed by 1 base and J by 9 bases, 11 bases remained unmatched. The CDR3 bases are TGTGCCAGCAGCTTAGATAGCGGGACCTCCGGGGGTGAGCAGTTCTTC. Protein sequence: CASSLDSGTSGGEQFF.

V usage is TRBV30 and J usage is TRBJ1-2; a weak D match, TRBD1 (6 bases). Germline values: CDR1 GTSNPN, CDR2 SVGIG (reference sequence). This CDR3 has 16 residues. V was shortened by 1 base and J by 4 bases, with 19 bases between the two germline ends. The CDR3 loop reads CAWSASTAGGLYGYTF. The CDR3 DNA sequence: TGTGCCTGGAGTGCCTCTACAGCGGGGGGGCTCTATGGCTACACCTTC.

The gene calls are TRBV2 and TRBJ2-3, with 7 nucleotides matching TRBD2. Germline trimming cut 8 bases from V and 6 bases from J; bases unmatched to any gene: 5. The CDR3 is 12 residues long. Germline V gene data show CDR1 as SNHLY and CDR2 as FYNNEI. CDR3 nucleotides: TGTGCCAGCGGGGGGGGGATCGATACGCAGTATTTT. Encoded protein: CASGGGIDTQYF.

This clone was recorded only once. CDR3 protein: CASQGSSYIQYF. In DNA form, the CDR3 reads TGTGCCAGCCAGGGCAGCAGCTACATTCAGTACTTC. The genes are TRBV6-5 and TRBJ2-4; possible D gene TRBD1, 5 bases. This CDR3 region has 12 residues. The V and J ends lost 8 bases and 8 bases respectively, with 13 bases between them. Germline values: CDR1 MNHEY, CDR2 SVGAGI.

The chain is built from TRBV7-6 and TRBJ1-3; tentatively, D is TRBD1 (6 bases). The germline gives CDR1 SGHVS, CDR2 FNYEAQ. V lost 2 bases to trimming and J lost 0 bases, with 23 bases between them. This CDR3 spans 20 amino acids. CDR3 region: CASSLRAGSGGQLSGNTIYF. The DNA for the CDR3 is TGTGCCAGCAGCTTAAGGGCCGGGTCGGGGGGCCAGCTCTCTGGAAACACCATATATTTT.

V is TRBV5-1 and J is TRBJ2-7; D possibly corresponds to TRBD2 (5 bases). V was shortened by 0 bases and J by 0 bases, with 7 bases between the two germline ends. The CDR3 runs to 14 residues. Germline-derived CDR1 and CDR2 are SGHRS and YFSETQ. The CDR3 loop is CASSLAGLSYEQYF. As DNA, the CDR3 is TGCGCCAGCAGCTTGGCTGGACTCTCCTACGAGCAGTACTTC. Combining the CDR3 with reference TRBV5-1 and TRBJ2-7 gives the whole variable domain KAGVTQTPRYLIKTRGQQVTLSCSPISGHRSVSWYQQTPGQGLQFLFEYFSETQRNKGNFPGRFSGRQFSNSRSEMNVSTLELGDSALYLCASSLAGLSYEQYFGPGTRLTVT.

This clone was recorded once. This sequence joins TRBV3-1 (or the pseudogene TRBV3-2) and TRBJ1-1; D ambiguous. CDR1 is LGHDT and CDR2 is YNNKEL in the germline V gene (reference sequence). V lost 4 bases to trimming and J lost 3 bases, with 9 bases between them. The CDR3 length is 13 residues. This CDR3 is CASSPTDYTEAFF. DNA of the CDR3: TGTGCCAGCAGCCCCACAGATTACACTGAAGCTTTCTTT.

The V call is TRBV10-3, the J call TRBJ1-2; unclear D gene. With 4 bases removed from V and 7 bases from J, the gap between germline ends came to 22 bases. Germline-derived CDR1 and CDR2 are ENHRY and SYGVKD. The CDR3 contains 16 residues. Here the CDR3 DNA reads TGTGCCATCAGTGGCCCGGTGGAAGGGAGGGAAGCTGGCTACACCTTC. Translated: CAISGPVEGREAGYTF.

The chain employs TRBV5-6 and TRBJ2-7, with D perhaps matching TRBD2 (5 bases). Per germline, CDR1 SGHDT and CDR2 YYEEEE. The V end was cut by 6 bases, the J end by 11 bases, with 21 bases between. The CDR3 contains 13 residues. CDR3 sequence (DNA): TGTGCCAGCACGCGCAAAGGAGGTTGGGTAGAGTACTTC. Translated, it gives CASTRKGGWVEYF.